Listed here are 7 T cell receptor beta chains from one sample, sequenced in a study of CD8 T cells in Susac syndrome. Reverse transcription used about 0.45 to 1 ug RNA and random hexamers. TCRdb used MiXCR to reprocess the immunoSEQ multiplex PCR reads, holding one entry per CDR3 protein. Among 150,000 or so distinct CDR3 sequences listed, around 95% were seen once. Specimen: CD4+ T cells from PBMCs. These receptors came from a human donor in good health.

Written as DNA, the CDR3 is TGTGCCAGCAGCTTAAACGGGGGTTTCGGGGATACGCAGTATTTT. This encodes CASSLNGGFGDTQYF. The rearrangement joins TRBV7-3 to TRBJ2-3; tentatively, D is TRBD2 (6 bases). The V end was cut by 1 base, the J end by 6 bases, with 14 bases between. This CDR3 spans 15 amino acids. Germline lookup yields CDR1 SGHTA and CDR2 FQGTGA.

The V call is TRBV12-3 or TRBV12-4, the J call TRBJ1-1; 7 bases are shared with TRBD1. This CDR3 region has 12 residues. Trimming at V came to 6 bases and at J to 6 bases, leaving 4 bases not matched to a gene. This CDR3 reads CASSRDSSEAFF. The CDR3 nucleotides read TGTGCCAGCAGCCGGGACAGTTCTGAAGCTTTCTTT.

The chain links TRBV2 to TRBJ2-2; 7 positions agree with TRBD1. This CDR3 is 13 amino acids long. V was pared by 5 bases and J by 4 bases, with 1 base of the junction left unmatched. Germline CDR1 SNHLY, CDR2 FYNNEI. The CDR3 region is CASSRDSTGELFF. Written as DNA, the CDR3 is TGTGCCAGCAGTAGGGACAGCACCGGGGAGCTGTTTTTT.

The J gene is TRBJ2-5, the V gene TRBV14, with unresolved D. The CDR3 is 14 residues long. Trimming stripped 1 base from V and 2 bases from J, with 8 bases between. CDR1 is SGHDN and CDR2 is FVKESK in the germline V gene. The CDR3 DNA follows: TGTGCCAGCAGCCAAGTTCCCGGTCAAGAGACCCAGTACTTC. Protein product: CASSQVPGQETQYF.

The rearrangement links TRBV2 to TRBJ2-2, with D perhaps TRBD2 (6 bases). Trimming pared 6 bases from V and 5 bases from J, leaving 10 bases between. The germline V gene has CDR1 SNHLY and CDR2 FYNNEI. The CDR3 sequence is 13 residues long. The CDR3 DNA reads as TGTGCCAGCAGGGACGGAGGGACCGGGGAGCTGTTTTTT. Amino acid sequence: CASRDGGTGELFF.

The rearrangement links TRBV5-6 to TRBJ2-1, with 8 bases matching TRBD2. Germline CDR1 and CDR2: SGHDT and YYEEEE. V lost 6 bases to trimming and J lost 8 bases; unmatched junction nucleotides: 10. This CDR3 region has 14 residues. In DNA, the CDR3 is TGTGCCAGCAACCTGGGACTAGTAGGCCATGAGCAGTTCTTC. It encodes CASNLGLVGHEQFF. The full variable domain, in which reference TRBV5-6 and TRBJ2-1 provide the parts outside the CDR3, is DAGVTQSPTHLIKTRGQQVTLRCSPKSGHDTVSWYQQALGQGPQFIFQYYEEEERQRGNFPDRFSGHQFPNYSSELNVNALLLGDSALYLCASNLGLVGHEQFFGPGTRLTVL.

This chain joins TRBV18 and TRBJ1-1, with D hard to call. V dropped 1 base and J dropped 1 base, with 7 bases sitting between them. The CDR3 covers 14 residues. CDR1 and CDR2 (germline): KGHSH, LQKENI. CDR3 residues: CASSPRGENTEAFF. The CDR3 DNA sequence: TGTGCCAGCTCACCACGAGGAGAGAACACTGAAGCTTTCTTT. The full variable domain, its missing parts supplied by reference TRBV18 and TRBJ1-1, is NAGVMQNPRHLVRRRGQEARLRCSPMKGHSHVYWYRQLPEEGLKFMVYLQKENIIDESGMPKERFSAEFPKEGPSILRIQQVVRGDSAAYFCASSPRGENTEAFFGQGTRLTVV.